This T cell receptor beta chain was observed in a study of blood T cells in healthy people across ages. The CDR3 is 12 amino acids. With 5 bases removed from V and 5 bases from J, the gap between germline ends came to 9 bases. Germline lookup yields CDR1 SEHNR and CDR2 FQNEAQ (reference sequence). PCR was performed a second time for about 7 to 12 cycles using a sample-barcoded 5' primer and a J-beta primer mix. TCRdb reanalysed the 5' RACE reads using MiXCR and keeps one entry per CDR3 protein. The data contain roughly 700,000 distinct CDR3 sequences, 25% of them seen just once; the ten biggest clones take up roughly a tenth. These data were also filed under a second study, of T cells of mothers and their children. That publication notes: cDNA synthesis used all extracted RNA, about 1.5 ug per 15 ul.

J is TRBJ1-1 and V is TRBV7-9, with unresolved D. Sequenced material: blood. This receptor was obtained from a boy younger than 18 in good health. The CDR3 sequence is CASSPRLTEAFF. The CDR3 bases are TGTGCCAGCAGCCCTCGATTGACTGAAGCTTTCTTT. The variable domain in full, completed from reference TRBV7-9 and TRBJ1-1, reads DTGVSQNPRHKITKRGQNVTFRCDPISEHNRLYWYRQTLGQGPEFLTYFQNEAQLEKSRLLSDRFSAERPKGSFSTLEIQRTEQGDSAMYLCASSPRLTEAFFGQGTRLTVV.